The 15 T cell receptor beta chains below all came from one sample that was sequenced in a study of early T cells in non-severe SARS-CoV-2 infection (dated by TCRdb to about 2021). Libraries were built with 5' RACE. Sequenced using a NextSeq 500. The public reads were quality trimmed at Q25 with fastp and then assembled into clones with MiXCR by TCRdb, keeping productive beta chains. Each record represents a unique CDR3 protein, reported with the most common genes and DNA among its rows. In this sample the table shows tens of thousands of distinct CDR3 sequences, 8.7% of which occur a single time. The ten most abundant clones make up under 4.5% of the sample. Sequenced material: whole blood, taken at baseline. The receptors derive from an adult who was a healthcare worker with PCR-confirmed SARS-CoV-2 infection or an uninfected control (not recorded which).

This clonotype has ten or more counts. J is TRBJ2-5 and V is TRBV7-3; a possible D gene is TRBD2 (5 bases). V was pared by 0 bases and J by 5 bases, with 13 bases between. The CDR3 loop spans 15 amino acids. Germline lookup yields CDR1 SGHTA and CDR2 FQGTGA. The chain's CDR3 is CASSLTALPGETQYF. CDR3 bases: TGTGCCAGCAGCTTAACGGCGCTGCCGGGGGAGACCCAGTACTTC.

This clonotype turned up a few times. The gene calls are TRBV11-2 and TRBJ2-4, with D uncertain. Trimming stripped 5 bases from V and 5 bases from J, with 13 bases between. The CDR3 sequence is 14 residues long. From germline, CDR1 is SGHAT and CDR2 FQNNGV. The CDR3 nucleotides read TGTGCCAGCAGCCGGGCCCCTGAGGAAAACATTCAGTACTTC. Translated, it gives CASSRAPEENIQYF.

The chain uses TRBV6-1 and TRBJ2-2; the D is unclear. Deletions cut 1 base from V and 2 bases from J, with 2 bases between. Germline V gene lookup returns CDR1 MNHNS and CDR2 SASEGT. CDR3 length: 13 amino acids. The CDR3 nucleotides are TGTGCCAGCAGTGAAGTTAACACCGGGGAGCTGTTTTTT. This encodes CASSEVNTGELFF.

This clonotype was observed a handful of times. The rearrangement joins TRBV9 to TRBJ2-6, with D hard to call. V shed 3 bases and J shed 9 bases, with 7 bases lying between them. Germline V CDR1 and CDR2: SGDLS, YYNGEE. The CDR3 covers 12 residues. The CDR3 DNA is TGTGCCAGCAGCGCCCTAGACAACGTCCTGACTTTC. Its protein is CASSALDNVLTF.

The chain links TRBV12-3 or TRBV12-4 to TRBJ1-1; no clear D gene. The CDR3 extends over 13 amino acids. Trimming left V 6 bases short and J 3 bases short, with 11 bases between. The CDR3 is CASSLGRYTEAFF. The CDR3 DNA reads TGTGCCAGCAGCCTGGGCCGGTACACTGAAGCTTTCTTT.

This clonotype was seen many times. The CDR3 DNA sequence: TGTGCCAGCAGCCCGGACAGGACCAAAAACATTCAGTACTTC. Protein sequence: CASSPDRTKNIQYF. V gene TRBV28 combines with J gene TRBJ2-4; TRBD1 aligns across 7 bases. The germline V gene has CDR1 MDHEN and CDR2 SYDVKM. V dropped 6 bases and J dropped 2; count of bases not matched to a gene: 4. CDR3 length: 14 residues.

The table lists this clonotype with many counts. The chain has TRBV5-6 and TRBJ2-7; TRBD2 might be the D (5 bases). V was cut by 4 bases and J by 2 bases, with 13 bases left in between. CDR3 length: 14 residues. Germline V gene sequence: CDR1 SGHDT, CDR2 YYEEEE. This chain's CDR3 is CASSASSGTYEQYF. The CDR3 nucleotides read TGTGCCAGCAGCGCCTCCTCGGGAACCTACGAGCAGTACTTC.

This clonotype was recorded a few times. The J gene is TRBJ2-3, the V gene TRBV11-3, with 9 bases identical to TRBD2. There are 16 residues in the CDR3. Germline V gives CDR1 SGHNT, CDR2 YENEEA. J lost 14 bases, V lost 1 base, and 16 bases had no gene match. CDR3 coding DNA: TGTGCCAGCAGCTTAGGAGGGATTAGCGGGAGAGAACTCCCGTATTTT. Its protein is CASSLGGISGRELPYF.

This clonotype occurred a few times. The rearrangement joins TRBV12-3 or TRBV12-4 to TRBJ2-4, with D possibly being TRBD2 (6 bases). V shed 3 bases and J shed 1 base, with 10 bases lying between them. The CDR3 sequence is 15 residues long. In nucleotides, the CDR3 is TGTGCCAGCAGTTTCCTGGCGGGGGCCAAAAACATTCAGTACTTC. Encoded protein: CASSFLAGAKNIQYF.

The V gene is TRBV19, the J gene TRBJ2-7; 8 positions agree with TRBD1. V shed 5 bases, J shed 0 bases, and the junction held 6 bases outside the gene matches. Germline assignment: CDR1 LNHDA and CDR2 SQIVND (reference sequence). The CDR3 totals 15 residues. CDR3 DNA sequence: TGTGCCAGTAGTTCCGGACAGGGTACCTCCTACGAGCAGTACTTC. This gives the protein CASSSGQGTSYEQYF.

This clonotype was recorded a few times. This chain connects TRBV7-9 to TRBJ2-1, with D unclear. The CDR3 consists of 13 residues. V gave up 2 bases and J gave up 12 bases, with 14 bases separating them. In germline, CDR1 is SEHNR, CDR2 FQNEAQ (reference sequence). The DNA for the CDR3 is TGTGCCAGCAGCTTACCTCCTGGCTGGGGGCAGTTCTTC. It translates to CASSLPPGWGQFF.

The chain uses TRBV11-2 and TRBJ2-2; 8 nucleotides match TRBD2. This CDR3 contains 15 residues. The junction had 2 bases not matched to a gene; V was cut back by 4 bases and J by 1 base. Germline V gene lookup returns CDR1 SGHAT and CDR2 FQNNGV. The CDR3 DNA is TGTGCCAGCAGCTGGAGCGGGGGGAACACCGGGGAGCTGTTTTTT. Translating it yields CASSWSGGNTGELFF.

In this sample, this clonotype turned up many times. The chain links TRBV7-8 to TRBJ1-6, with 7 bases fitting TRBD1. The CDR3 has 15 amino acids. V shed 9 bases and J 9 bases; nucleotides not matched to a gene: 14. Germline V gene lookup returns CDR1 SGHVS and CDR2 FQNEAQ. CDR3 loop: CASSRLWDRISPLHF. As DNA, the CDR3 is TGTGCCAGTTCACGCCTTTGGGACAGAATTTCACCCCTCCACTTT.

The chain's CDR3 is CASSYSPGTGSTDTQYF. For the CDR3, the DNA is TGTGCCAGCAGTTACTCCCCCGGGACGGGGAGCACAGATACGCAGTATTTT. V gene TRBV6-2 or TRBV6-3 combines with J gene TRBJ2-3; D tentatively fits TRBD1 or TRBD2 (5 bases each). The CDR3 loop spans 17 amino acids. The V gene's germline CDR1 is MNHEY and CDR2 SVGEGT. V was trimmed by 0 bases and J by 0 bases, leaving 13 bases between them.

This clonotype was counted ten times or more. The chain employs TRBV5-1 and TRBJ1-1; D unresolved. CDR1 is SGHRS, CDR2 YFSETQ, per germline. V shed 4 bases and J shed 1 base, with 14 bases lying between them. CDR3 length: 15 residues. The CDR3 region is CASSAYVRENTEAFF. In nucleotides, the CDR3 is TGCGCCAGCAGCGCCTACGTAAGAGAGAACACTGAAGCTTTCTTT. Full variable domain (remainder filled in from reference TRBV5-1 and TRBJ1-1): KAGVTQTPRYLIKTRGQQVTLSCSPISGHRSVSWYQQTPGQGLQFLFEYFSETQRNKGNFPGRFSGRQFSNSRSEMNVSTLELGDSALYLCASSAYVRENTEAFFGQGTRLTVV.